The 16 T cell receptor beta chains given below trace back to one sample, sequenced in a study of T cell responses to AZD1222 COVID-19 vaccine. The table came from immunoSEQ multiplex PCR; TCRdb's copy has only in-frame clones and leaves some out. The sample lists over 150,000 clones; just over 90% were seen once. This material consisted of peripheral blood, taken on day 0 of AZD1222 vaccination. The receptors here all came from an adult in good health.

The V gene is TRBV13, the J gene TRBJ2-7; D ambiguous. CDR3 length: 13 residues. The V gene's germline CDR1 is PRHDT and CDR2 FYEKMQ (reference sequence). V lost 4 bases to trimming and J lost 2 bases, with 9 bases between them. The CDR3 DNA reads TGTGCCAGCAGCTCATCCCAGACCTACGAGCAGTACTTC. Translated, it gives CASSSSQTYEQYF. Using reference TRBV13 and TRBJ2-7 for the parts outside the CDR3, the full variable domain is AAGVIQSPRHLIKEKRETATLKCYPIPRHDTVYWYQQGPGQDPQFLISFYEKMQSDKGSIPDRFSAQQFSDYHSELNMSSLELGDSALYFCASSSSQTYEQYFGPGTRLTVT.

CDR3: CAISESEGTGSYEQYF. CDR3 bases: TGTGCCATCAGTGAGTCGGAAGGGACAGGGTCGTACGAGCAGTACTTC. The chain is built from TRBV10-3 and TRBJ2-7; 9 bases align to TRBD1. The V segment lost 0 bases and the J segment 4 bases; nucleotides outside the gene matches: 7. Germline V gene data show CDR1 as ENHRY and CDR2 as SYGVKD. The CDR3 consists of 16 residues.

About this clone: The same CDR3 can be traced to other DNA sequences in this sample. V is TRBV6-5 and J is TRBJ1-2; 9 bases line up with TRBD1. CDR1 and CDR2 from the germline V gene are MNHEY and SVGAGI. The CDR3 consists of 13 residues. The V gene end was trimmed by 2 bases and the J gene end by 8 bases; junction bases not matched to a gene: 3. CDR3 protein: CASSYGQGRGYTF. CDR3 nucleotides: TGTGCCAGCAGTTACGGACAGGGGAGGGGCTACACCTTC.

This chain connects TRBV29-1 to TRBJ1-1, with a weak D call TRBD1 (6 bases). Trimming shortened V by 6 bases and J by 4 bases, and 18 bases separated the two germline ends. Germline V gives CDR1 SQVTM, CDR2 ANQGSEA. The length of the CDR3 is 14 residues. CDR3 in amino acids: CSVGGGGGSTEAFF. The CDR3 DNA sequence: TGCAGCGTCGGAGGAGGGGGTGGGAGCACTGAAGCTTTCTTT.

In this sample, this clone turned up a few times. V is TRBV7-2 and J is TRBJ2-5; 11 bases line up with TRBD2. CDR1 and CDR2 from the germline V gene are SGHTA and FQGNSA. Germline trimming cut 1 base from V and 0 bases from J; bases unmatched to any gene: 1. CDR3 length: 16 residues. CDR3 residues: CASSLGLAGYQETQYF. The DNA of the CDR3 is TGTGCCAGCAGCTTAGGACTAGCGGGGTACCAAGAGACCCAGTACTTC.

The V and J genes are TRBV5-1 and TRBJ2-3; 9 nucleotides line up with TRBD2. J gave up 4 bases and V 0 bases, and 9 bases lay outside the gene matches. The CDR3 loop spans 17 amino acids. CDR1 is SGHRS and CDR2 is YFSETQ in the germline V gene. CDR3 nucleotide sequence: TGCGCCAGCAGCTTGGCCCCTAGCGGGGTAGGGGCAGATACGCAGTATTTT. This codes for CASSLAPSGVGADTQYF.

The chain employs TRBV30 and TRBJ1-2, with D unclear. Per the germline V gene, CDR1 is GTSNPN and CDR2 is SVGIG (reference sequence). The CDR3 length is 14 residues. V was clipped by 2 bases and J by 4 bases, with 14 bases between them. The CDR3 spells CAWSPPGGGYGYTF. CDR3 nucleotides: TGTGCCTGGAGTCCCCCCGGAGGAGGCTATGGCTACACCTTC.

A few counts support this clone. CDR3 loop: CASSRKVWGPINTGELFF. CDR3 in DNA: TGTGCCAGCAGCCGGAAAGTATGGGGGCCCATTAACACCGGGGAGCTGTTTTTT. This chain uses TRBV3-1 (or the pseudogene TRBV3-2) with TRBJ2-2, with D possibly being TRBD1 (6 bases). The CDR3 covers 18 residues. CDR1 is LGHDT and CDR2 is YNNKEL in the germline V gene (reference sequence). Trimming left V 4 bases short and J 2 bases short, with 20 bases between.

The chain links TRBV19 to TRBJ2-7, with no clear D. Trimming pared 5 bases from V and 0 bases from J, leaving 11 bases between. The CDR3 runs 14 residues. Looked up from germline, CDR1 is LNHDA and CDR2 is SQIVND (reference sequence). The DNA of the CDR3 is TGTGCCAGTAGTCGAAAGGCCCCCTCCTACGAGCAGTACTTC. It encodes CASSRKAPSYEQYF.

V gene TRBV19 combines with J gene TRBJ1-1, with 9 bases matching TRBD1. The CDR3 runs to 15 residues. Trimming cost V 4 bases and J 7 bases; bases outside gene matches: 10. CDR1 and CDR2 (germline): LNHDA, SQIVND (reference sequence). CDR3 amino acids: CASSTPRDREDEAFF. CDR3 nucleotides: TGTGCCAGTAGTACACCCCGGGACAGGGAGGATGAAGCTTTCTTT. Looking up the rest from reference TRBV19 and TRBJ1-1 gives the full variable domain: DGGITQSPKYLFRKEGQNVTLSCEQNLNHDAMYWYRQDPGQGLRLIYYSQIVNDFQKGDIAEGYSVSREKKESFPLTVTSAQKNPTAFYLCASSTPRDREDEAFFGQGTRLTVV.

This chain uses TRBV6-5 with TRBJ2-3; 8 bases match TRBD1. Germline V gene sequence: CDR1 MNHEY, CDR2 SVGAGI. This CDR3 has 15 residues. V was clipped by 6 bases and J by 1 base; unmatched bases: 6. The CDR3 nucleotides read TGTGCCAGCAGCGACGAGGGACAGGGCACAGATACGCAGTATTTT. It codes for CASSDEGQGTDTQYF.

Points on this clone: The same CDR3 can be traced to other DNA sequences in this sample. The V call is TRBV7-3, the J call TRBJ1-1; D unresolved. The V end was cut by 0 bases, the J end by 2 bases, with 7 bases between. Germline assignment: CDR1 SGHTA and CDR2 FQGTGA. This CDR3 spans 14 amino acids. CDR3 DNA: TGTGCCAGCAGCTTAACGGGAGTTAACACTGAAGCTTTCTTT. This sequence encodes CASSLTGVNTEAFF.

The V and J genes are TRBV27 and TRBJ1-2; no clear D. Germline V gene sequence: CDR1 MNHEY, CDR2 SMNVEV (reference sequence). The CDR3 is 12 residues long. The germline V and J ends were trimmed by 7 bases and 8 bases, with 14 bases remaining between them. The CDR3, as DNA: TGTGCCAGCATTAACAGTCTTGGGGGCTACACCTTC. It encodes CASINSLGGYTF.

There are a few counts of this clone. This chain joins TRBV12-5 and TRBJ2-7; D possibly uses TRBD1 or TRBD2 (5 bases each). The CDR3 has 16 residues. The V gene's germline CDR1 is LGHNT and CDR2 FRNRAP. V was trimmed by 0 bases and J by 5 bases, leaving 17 bases between them. The CDR3 region is CASGLVVGQGVDEQYF. DNA for the CDR3: TGTGCTAGTGGTTTGGTGGTCGGGCAGGGAGTCGACGAGCAGTACTTC.

V and J are TRBV3-1 (or the pseudogene TRBV3-2) and TRBJ1-6; the D gene is possibly TRBD1 (5 bases). V was pared by 0 bases and J by 7 bases, with 16 bases between. Per the germline V gene, CDR1 is LGHDT and CDR2 is YNNKEL (reference sequence). The CDR3 length is 17 residues. CDR3 amino acids: CASSQERGAGGNSPLHF. In DNA form, the CDR3 reads TGTGCCAGCAGCCAAGAACGAGGGGCCGGGGGGAATTCACCCCTCCACTTT.

The chain couples TRBV7-9 to TRBJ1-4, with 9 bases lining up with TRBD1. The trim removed 1 base at V and 13 bases at J, leaving 4 bases unmatched. The CDR3 is 13 amino acids. In germline, CDR1 is SEHNR, CDR2 FQNEAQ (reference sequence). The chain's CDR3 is CASSLEGQGGLFF. In nucleotides, the CDR3 is TGTGCCAGCAGCTTAGAGGGACAGGGAGGACTGTTTTTT.